Listed here are 17 T cell receptor beta chains from one sample, sequenced in a study of T cells in tumors after PD-1 blockade. Method: immunoSEQ multiplex PCR; TCRdb's copy keeps in-frame clones and lacks some. The sample has fewer than 50,000 clones, roughly 80% seen once. This specimen consisted of PBMCs, obtained before anti-PD-1 treatment. Receptors originate from a human donor with basal cell carcinoma.

This chain joins TRBV30 and TRBJ1-1, with D uncertain. The CDR3 covers 13 residues. The V end lost 0 bases, the J end lost 1 base, and 6 bases lay between the germline ends. Germline V CDR1 and CDR2: GTSNPN, SVGIG (reference sequence). CDR3 in DNA: TGTGCCTGGAGTGTACGAGAGAACACTGAAGCTTTCTTT. It specifies CAWSVRENTEAFF. The entire variable domain, with the rest obtained from reference TRBV30 and TRBJ1-1, is as follows: SQTIHQWPATLVQPVGSPLSLECTVEGTSNPNLYWYRQAAGRGLQLLFYSVGIGQISSEVPQNLSASRPQDRQFILSSKKLLLSDSGFYLCAWSVRENTEAFFGQGTRLTVV.

V usage is TRBV24-1 and J usage is TRBJ1-5; D unresolved. Germline-derived CDR1 and CDR2 are KGHDR and SFDVKD. CDR3 length: 16 residues. V lost 0 bases and J 0 bases, leaving 8 bases between the germline ends. The CDR3: CATSDLRTDSNQPQHF. CDR3 DNA: TGTGCCACCAGTGATTTGCGGACTGATAGCAATCAGCCCCAGCATTTT.

J is TRBJ2-7 and V is TRBV7-8; D call uncertain. Germline CDR1 SGHVS, CDR2 FQNEAQ. The length of the CDR3 is 14 residues. V lost 2 bases and J 6 bases, leaving 14 bases between the germline ends. This CDR3 reads CASSLIQRFGEQYF. CDR3 bases: TGTGCCAGCAGCTTAATACAGCGTTTTGGCGAGCAGTACTTC.

The gene calls are TRBV20-1 and TRBJ2-5; D unclear. This CDR3 is built from 11 residues. Germline V gene lookup returns CDR1 DFQATT and CDR2 SNEGSKA (reference sequence). V was clipped by 6 bases and J by 5 bases, with 10 bases between them. CDR3 loop: CSAFRVETQYF. CDR3 sequence (DNA): TGCAGTGCATTTCGGGTGGAGACCCAGTACTTC.

This clone turned up a few times. The V call is TRBV4-1, the J call TRBJ1-1, with a weak D call TRBD1 (5 bases). The germline V gene encodes CDR1 MGHRA and CDR2 YSYEKL. Trimming stripped 4 bases from V and 3 bases from J, with 15 bases between. The CDR3 covers 15 residues. This chain's CDR3 is CASSRGPSGDTEAFF. CDR3 DNA: TGCGCCAGCAGCCGAGGGCCTTCGGGGGACACTGAAGCTTTCTTT.

For the CDR3, the DNA is TGTGCCAGCAGCCCAATTGGACAGGGGAGGTACGAGCAGTACTTC. Encoded protein: CASSPIGQGRYEQYF. The rearrangement links TRBV3-1 (or the pseudogene TRBV3-2) to TRBJ2-7; 9 bases line up with TRBD1. Germline CDR1 is LGHDT and CDR2 is YNNKEL (reference sequence). The CDR3 sequence is 15 residues long. The trim removed 4 bases at V and 4 bases at J, leaving 8 bases unmatched.

The V gene is TRBV7-2, the J gene TRBJ1-1; D might be TRBD1 (6 bases). V was pared by 5 bases and J by 1 base, with 8 bases between. This CDR3 region has 13 residues. Germline CDR1 SGHTA, CDR2 FQGNSA. Here the CDR3 reads CASSGQPNTEAFF. Here the CDR3 DNA reads TGTGCCAGCAGCGGACAGCCGAACACTGAAGCTTTCTTT.

This chain connects TRBV4-1 to TRBJ2-7; 8 bases fit TRBD1. Germline values: CDR1 MGHRA, CDR2 YSYEKL. This CDR3 comprises 16 residues. Germline trimming cut 4 bases from V and 5 bases from J; bases unmatched to any gene: 13. The chain's CDR3 is CASSPARTGFRDEQYF. The CDR3 DNA reads as TGCGCCAGCAGCCCAGCCAGGACAGGGTTTAGGGACGAGCAGTACTTC.

The chain carries TRBV5-1 and TRBJ1-6; 9 nucleotides line up with TRBD1. The CDR3 length is 16 residues. The germline V gene encodes CDR1 SGHRS and CDR2 YFSETQ. J lost 7 bases, V lost 4 bases, and 9 bases had no gene match. DNA of the CDR3: TGCGCCAGCAGCCCCGGGACAGGGAATGGGAATTCACCCCTCCACTTT. Protein product: CASSPGTGNGNSPLHF.

The chain has TRBV23-1 and TRBJ2-7, with D possibly called TRBD1 or TRBD2 (7 bases each). TRBV23-1 is reported as an ORF; its role is uncertain. V dropped 4 bases and J dropped 7 bases, with 17 bases sitting between them. This CDR3 is built from 14 residues. CDR3 loop: CASSLPHRGGEQYF. The CDR3 DNA reads as TGCGCCAGCAGTCTGCCACACAGGGGAGGGGAGCAGTACTTC.

This chain uses TRBV6-5 with TRBJ1-1, with 7 positions matching TRBD1. There are 15 residues in the CDR3. Trimming removed 2 bases from V and 2 bases from J; junction bases left unmatched: 5. Germline V gene data show CDR1 as MNHEY and CDR2 as SVGAGI. CDR3 protein: CASSYGDRVNTEAFF. CDR3 DNA: TGTGCCAGCAGTTACGGTGACAGGGTAAACACTGAAGCTTTCTTT.

CDR3 residues: CASSQGAQYLGYEQYF. DNA for the CDR3: TGTGCCAGCAGCCAAGGGGCTCAGTACTTAGGGTACGAGCAGTACTTC. This rearrangement joins TRBV16 to TRBJ2-7, with D maybe TRBD1 (5 bases). The CDR3 length is 16 residues. Per the germline V gene, CDR1 is KGHSY and CDR2 is FQNENV. The ends were cut back, 2 bases at V and 4 bases at J, with 18 bases in the middle.

The chain links TRBV3-1 (or the pseudogene TRBV3-2) to TRBJ1-2; D ambiguous. This CDR3 is built from 15 residues. The germline V gene encodes CDR1 LGHDT and CDR2 YNNKEL (reference sequence). Trimming took off 2 bases at V and 5 bases at J, with 15 bases between the two ends. The chain's CDR3 is CASSQPVDGAYGYTF. CDR3 DNA sequence: TGTGCCAGCAGCCAACCCGTCGACGGAGCTTATGGCTACACCTTC.

J is TRBJ2-7 and V is TRBV5-1; D perhaps matches TRBD1 (6 bases). Germline-derived CDR1 and CDR2 are SGHRS and YFSETQ. Trimming took off 0 bases at V and 2 bases at J, with 12 bases between the two ends. This CDR3 has 15 amino acids. In nucleotides, the CDR3 is TGCGCCAGCAGCTTGGATTCCAGGGGACCCTACGAGCAGTACTTC. Translated: CASSLDSRGPYEQYF.

This sequence joins TRBV2 and TRBJ2-5; possible D gene TRBD1, 6 bases. Germline V lookup: CDR1 SNHLY, CDR2 FYNNEI. The CDR3 has 14 residues. Trimming pared 6 bases from V and 2 bases from J, leaving 13 bases between. The CDR3, as DNA: TGTGCCAGCAGAAAACAGGGTGGGCAAGAGACCCAGTACTTC. Translated: CASRKQGGQETQYF.

The genes are TRBV19 and TRBJ1-1; TRBD1 is a possible D gene (6 bases). CDR3 length equals 15 residues. The V gene lost 4 bases and the J gene lost 4 bases, with 16 bases spanning the gap. The V gene's germline CDR1 is LNHDA and CDR2 SQIVND (reference sequence). The CDR3: CASSTTGTGSTEAFF. The CDR3 DNA reads TGTGCCAGTAGTACAACAGGGACGGGGAGCACTGAAGCTTTCTTT.

In its sample, this clone was seen once. V is TRBV5-8 and J is TRBJ1-1; D unclear. The germline gives CDR1 SGHTS, CDR2 YDEGEE. The CDR3 loop spans 15 amino acids. The germline V and J ends were trimmed by 1 base and 1 base, with 11 bases remaining between them. The CDR3, as DNA: TGTGCCAGCAGCTTGATGGCAAGGTCGAACACTGAAGCTTTCTTT. It codes for CASSLMARSNTEAFF.